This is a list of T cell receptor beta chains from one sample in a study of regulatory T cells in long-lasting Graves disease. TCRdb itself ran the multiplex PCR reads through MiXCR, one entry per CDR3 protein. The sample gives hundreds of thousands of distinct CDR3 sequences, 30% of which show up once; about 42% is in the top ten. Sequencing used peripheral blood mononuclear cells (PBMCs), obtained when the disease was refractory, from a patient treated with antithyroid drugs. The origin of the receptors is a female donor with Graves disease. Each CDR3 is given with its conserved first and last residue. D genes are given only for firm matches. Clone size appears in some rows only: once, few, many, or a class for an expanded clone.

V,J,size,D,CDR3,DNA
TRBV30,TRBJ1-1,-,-,CAWSVGREDTEAFF,TGTGCCTGGAGTGTCGGCAGGGAGGACACTGAAGCTTTCTTT
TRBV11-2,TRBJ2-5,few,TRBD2,CASSLEASGQETQYF,TGTGCCAGCAGCTTAGAGGCTAGCGGTCAAGAGACCCAGTACTTC
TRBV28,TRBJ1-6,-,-,CASSPFQGKRAIYNSPLHF,TGTGCCAGCAGTCCTTTTCAGGGAAAGCGGGCTATTTATAATTCACCCCTCCACTTT
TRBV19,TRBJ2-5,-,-,CASSIGLGGQETQYF,TGTGCCAGTAGTATCGGATTGGGGGGACAAGAGACCCAGTACTTC
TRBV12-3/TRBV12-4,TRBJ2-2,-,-,CASSLEAGTGELFF,TGTGCCAGCAGTTTAGAGGCGGGCACCGGGGAGCTGTTTTTT
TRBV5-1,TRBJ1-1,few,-,CASSLDGRGLNTEAFF,TGCGCCAGCAGCTTGGATGGTCGGGGATTGAACACTGAAGCTTTCTTT
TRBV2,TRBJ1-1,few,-,CASSEERAREAFF,TGTGCCAGCAGTGAAGAAAGGGCTCGGGAAGCTTTCTTT
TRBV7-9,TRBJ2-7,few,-,CASSLVPGFYEQYF,TGTGCCAGCAGCTTAGTTCCAGGCTTCTACGAGCAGTACTTC
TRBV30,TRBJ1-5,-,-,CAWSGDGENQPQHF,TGTGCCTGGAGTGGGGACGGAGAAAATCAGCCCCAGCATTTT
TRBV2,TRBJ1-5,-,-,CASSEAEFSNQPQHF,TGTGCCAGCAGTGAAGCGGAGTTCAGCAATCAGCCCCAGCATTTT
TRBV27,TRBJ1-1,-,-,CATRKEGMNTEAFF,TGTGCCACCAGAAAAGAAGGAATGAACACTGAAGCTTTCTTT
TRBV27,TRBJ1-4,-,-,CASSLSGGGNEKLFF,TGTGCCAGCAGTTTATCCGGGGGAGGTAATGAAAAACTGTTTTTT
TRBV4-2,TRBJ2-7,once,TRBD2,CASSPAGGSLGAYYEQYF,TGTGCCAGCAGCCCAGCGGGGGGGTCACTAGGGGCCTACTACGAGCAGTACTTC
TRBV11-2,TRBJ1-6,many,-,CASSRPGSAGDSPLHF,TGTGCCAGCAGCCGACCAGGGTCCGCAGGGGATTCACCCCTCCACTTT
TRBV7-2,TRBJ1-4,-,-,CASSQRGPAEKLFF,TGTGCCAGCAGCCAGAGGGGACCCGCGGAAAAACTGTTTTTT
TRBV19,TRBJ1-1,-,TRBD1,CASSIQGEVTEAFF,TGTGCCAGTAGTATTCAGGGGGAGGTCACTGAAGCTTTCTTT
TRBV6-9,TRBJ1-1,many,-,CASSYSLTRRAFF,TGTGCCAGCAGTTACTCTCTGACTCGTCGAGCTTTCTTT
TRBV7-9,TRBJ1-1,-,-,CASSYDSMNTEAFF,TGTGCCAGCAGCTACGACAGCATGAACACTGAAGCTTTCTTT
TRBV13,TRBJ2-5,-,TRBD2,CASSPRLAGLQETQYF,TGTGCCAGCAGCCCTAGACTAGCGGGACTCCAAGAGACCCAGTACTTC
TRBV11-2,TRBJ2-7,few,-,CASSLYRVPSYEQYF,TGTGCCAGCAGCTTATACAGGGTCCCCTCCTACGAGCAGTACTTC
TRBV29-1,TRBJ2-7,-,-,CSVRWTENYEQYF,TGCAGCGTTCGTTGGACGGAGAACTACGAGCAGTACTTC
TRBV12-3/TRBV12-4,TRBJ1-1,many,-,CASNVGTVNTEAFF,TGTGCCAGCAATGTCGGGACGGTGAACACTGAAGCTTTCTTT
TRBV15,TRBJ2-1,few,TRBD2,CATSRSGLAGKEQFF,TGTGCCACCAGCAGAAGTGGACTAGCGGGGAAGGAGCAGTTCTTC
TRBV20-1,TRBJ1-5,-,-,CSAAVNSNQPQHF,TGCAGTGCTGCGGTTAATAGCAATCAGCCCCAGCATTTT
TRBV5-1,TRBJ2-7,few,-,CASSLATVAAHEQYF,TGCGCCAGCAGCTTGGCAACGGTAGCCGCCCACGAGCAGTACTTC
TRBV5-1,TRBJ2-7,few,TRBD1,CASSLGWTGNLYEQYF,TGCGCCAGCAGCTTGGGTTGGACAGGAAACCTCTACGAGCAGTACTTC
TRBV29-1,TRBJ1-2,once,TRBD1,CSVEGPRTGVYGYTF,TGCAGCGTTGAAGGCCCCCGAACAGGGGTATATGGCTACACCTTC
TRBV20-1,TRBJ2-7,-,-,CSASRGHILDYEQYF,TGCAGTGCTAGTCGGGGGCACATACTAGACTACGAGCAGTACTTC
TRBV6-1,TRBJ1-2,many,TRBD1,CASRLGQNYGYTF,TGTGCCAGCAGACTGGGACAGAACTATGGCTACACCTTC
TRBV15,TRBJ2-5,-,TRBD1,CATSSPVQGGQETQYF,TGTGCCACCAGCAGCCCCGTACAGGGGGGTCAAGAGACCCAGTACTTC
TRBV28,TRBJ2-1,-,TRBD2,CASSFWGRKEGTSGRANEQFF,TGTGCCAGCAGTTTCTGGGGGCGTAAGGAAGGGACTAGCGGGAGGGCCAATGAGCAGTTCTTC
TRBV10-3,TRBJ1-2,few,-,CAISESKISGIGYTF,TGTGCCATCAGTGAGTCTAAGATCAGTGGCATCGGCTACACCTTC
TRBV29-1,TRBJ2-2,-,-,CSVGHSRVGELFF,TGCAGCGTTGGTCACTCAAGGGTCGGGGAGCTGTTTTTT
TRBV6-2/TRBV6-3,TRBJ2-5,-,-,CASSEEGTGETQYF,TGTGCCAGCAGTGAAGAGGGTACAGGAGAGACCCAGTACTTC
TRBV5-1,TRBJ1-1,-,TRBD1,CASRHPGQGQDLNTEAFF,TGCGCCAGCAGACATCCGGGACAGGGTCAAGACCTGAACACTGAAGCTTTCTTT
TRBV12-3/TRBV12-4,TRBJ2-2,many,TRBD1,CASSPFGDRAIGELFF,TGTGCCAGCAGTCCTTTTGGGGACAGGGCTATCGGGGAGCTGTTTTTT
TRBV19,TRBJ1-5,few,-,CASKWTVSSPNQPQHF,TGTGCCAGTAAGTGGACAGTCTCGTCTCCTAATCAGCCCCAGCATTTT
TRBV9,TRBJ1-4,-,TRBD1,CASSVVDRGSEKLFF,TGTGCCAGCAGCGTAGTGGACAGGGGATCTGAAAAACTGTTTTTT
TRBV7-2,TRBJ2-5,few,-,CASSQKRVQETQYF,TGTGCCAGCAGCCAAAAGCGGGTACAAGAGACCCAGTACTTC
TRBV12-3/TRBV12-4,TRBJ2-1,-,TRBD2,CASSGAERETYNEQFF,TGTGCCAGCAGCGGGGCGGAGCGGGAAACCTACAATGAGCAGTTCTTC
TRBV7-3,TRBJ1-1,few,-,CASSLTALDRNTEAFF,TGTGCCAGCAGCTTAACGGCCCTAGACAGGAACACTGAAGCTTTCTTT
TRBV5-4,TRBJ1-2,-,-,CASSLRRQNYGYTF,TGTGCCAGCAGCTTGAGAAGGCAAAACTATGGCTACACCTTC
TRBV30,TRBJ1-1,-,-,CAWAGDTEAFF,TGTGCCTGGGCAGGGGACACTGAAGCTTTCTTT
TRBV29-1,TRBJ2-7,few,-,CSVGTGYEQYF,TGCAGCGTTGGGACGGGTTACGAGCAGTACTTC
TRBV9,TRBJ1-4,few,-,CASSVGQNSQLFF,TGTGCCAGCAGCGTAGGCCAAAATAGTCAACTGTTTTTT
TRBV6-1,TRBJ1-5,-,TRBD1,CATQGAFGGSGNQPQHF,TGTGCCACCCAGGGGGCGTTCGGTGGATCTGGCAATCAGCCCCAGCATTTT
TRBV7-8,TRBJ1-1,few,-,CASSLDWGTGDTEAFF,TGTGCCAGCAGCTTAGATTGGGGCACCGGGGACACTGAAGCTTTCTTT
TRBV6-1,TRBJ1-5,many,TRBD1,CASNNRGQGASGNQPQHF,TGTGCCAGCAATAATAGGGGACAGGGGGCGAGTGGCAATCAGCCCCAGCATTTT
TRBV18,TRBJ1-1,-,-,CASSSRGPGYGEAFF,TGTGCCAGCTCCTCGAGAGGGCCAGGGTATGGTGAAGCTTTCTTT
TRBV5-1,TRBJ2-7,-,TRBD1,CASTPPGTGPYEQYF,TGCGCCAGCACCCCTCCCGGGACAGGGCCCTACGAGCAGTACTTC
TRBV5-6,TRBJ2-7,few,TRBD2,CASSKPSGNSYEQYF,TGTGCCAGCAGCAAACCTAGCGGGAACTCCTACGAGCAGTACTTC
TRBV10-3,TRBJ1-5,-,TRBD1,CAIGQGEQPQHF,TGTGCCATCGGACAGGGAGAACAGCCCCAGCATTTT
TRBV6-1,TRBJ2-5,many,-,CASSEGGGTQETQYF,TGTGCCAGCAGTGAAGGAGGGGGGACACAAGAGACCCAGTACTTC
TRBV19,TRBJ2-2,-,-,CASSPTTVTGELFF,TGTGCCAGTAGTCCCACGACAGTTACCGGGGAGCTGTTTTTT
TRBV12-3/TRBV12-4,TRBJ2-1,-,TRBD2,CASSPIAGGTYNEQFF,TGTGCCAGCAGTCCCATAGCGGGAGGGACCTACAATGAGCAGTTCTTC
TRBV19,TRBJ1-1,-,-,CASRVQGKDTEAFF,TGTGCCAGTAGGGTGCAGGGAAAAGACACTGAAGCTTTCTTT
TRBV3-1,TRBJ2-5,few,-,CASAQETQYF,TGTGCCAGCGCGCAAGAGACCCAGTACTTC
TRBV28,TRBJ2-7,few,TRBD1,CASRDRHEQYF,TGTGCCAGCCGGGACAGGCACGAGCAGTACTTC
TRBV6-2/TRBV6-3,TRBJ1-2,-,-,CASSETGGPLYGYTF,TGTGCCAGCAGTGAAACAGGAGGGCCCCTCTATGGCTACACCTTC
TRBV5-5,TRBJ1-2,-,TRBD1,CASSLVPTPGQGASGYTF,TGTGCCAGCAGCTTGGTCCCAACACCGGGACAGGGGGCGAGTGGCTACACCTTC